One and the same sample provided the 14 T cell receptor beta chains below, sequenced in a study of siplizumab effects on memory and regulatory T cells. Assay: immunoSEQ multiplex PCR; the TCRdb copy retains only in-frame clones and omits some. The table has 110,000 or so clones, just under 95% seen once. The sequencing sample was made of non-Treg CD4+ T cells sorted from blood. These TCRs come from a human donor in good health.

The J gene is TRBJ1-5, the V gene TRBV19; D is ambiguous. CDR1 is LNHDA, CDR2 SQIVND, per germline (reference sequence). The CDR3 is 14 residues long. V shed 7 bases and J shed 7 bases, with 17 bases lying between them. The CDR3 DNA reads TGTGCCAGTACCCTAGGGAGGGTTGGGCAGCCCCAGCATTTT. It is translated as CASTLGRVGQPQHF.

This chain uses TRBV5-3 with TRBJ2-3; D is tentatively TRBD1 or TRBD2 (5 bases each). TRBV5-3 has ORF status, its function being uncertain. The CDR3 covers 18 residues. V was pared by 6 bases and J by 3 bases, with 26 bases between. DNA of the CDR3: TGTGCCAGAACCGAGGGCGCTTGCTTCAAGGGGAGAACAGATACGCAGTATTTT. It encodes CARTEGACFKGRTDTQYF.

The chain has TRBV6-5 and TRBJ1-1; TRBD1 matches 8 bases. Unmatched junction bases numbered 9, after V lost 10 bases and J lost 5 bases. The CDR3 totals 13 residues. Germline V lookup: CDR1 MNHEY, CDR2 SVGAGI. Here the CDR3 reads CATMTGVSTEAFF. The CDR3 DNA follows: TGTGCCACCATGACAGGGGTCTCTACTGAAGCTTTCTTT.

The chain employs TRBV30 and TRBJ1-6; maybe TRBD1 (5 bases). Looked up from germline, CDR1 is GTSNPN and CDR2 is SVGIG (reference sequence). There are 13 residues in the CDR3. Trimming cost V 3 bases and J 6 bases, with 9 bases left between them. The CDR3 DNA follows: TGTGCCTGGAGCCTTGACAGTAATTCACCCCTCCACTTT. Translated, it gives CAWSLDSNSPLHF.

This chain links TRBV5-1 with TRBJ2-7; no clear D. The CDR3 spans 12 residues. Trimming pared 4 bases from V and 7 bases from J, leaving 12 bases between. The germline CDR1 and CDR2 sequences are SGHRS and YFSETQ. CDR3 loop: CASSPNRPEQYF. The CDR3 bases are TGCGCCAGCAGCCCCAACCGACCAGAGCAGTACTTC.

The chain uses TRBV18 and TRBJ1-5; D unclear. Trimming took off 1 base at V and 5 bases at J, with 12 bases between the two ends. Germline-derived CDR1 and CDR2 are KGHSH and LQKENI. CDR3 size: 15 residues. CDR3: CASSPQSGLDQPQHF. The CDR3 nucleotides read TGTGCCAGCTCACCACAGAGCGGGTTGGATCAGCCCCAGCATTTT.

The chain recombines TRBV7-8 with TRBJ1-6; 7 bases map to TRBD1. The CDR3 has 18 amino acids. Per the germline V gene, CDR1 is SGHVS and CDR2 is FQNEAQ. Losses at the gene ends were 1 base for V and 0 bases for J; bases not matched to a gene: 6. The CDR3 DNA is TGTGCCAGCAGCTTAGTGTGGACAGGATTCTCCTATAATTCACCCCTCCACTTT. It codes for CASSLVWTGFSYNSPLHF.

The rearrangement uses TRBV4-2 and TRBJ1-2; D unresolved. There are 15 residues in the CDR3. CDR1 and CDR2 (germline): LGHNA, YNFKEQ. V was cut by 0 bases and J by 4 bases, with 12 bases left in between. The CDR3: CASSQDLAVFYGYTF. The CDR3 nucleotides are TGTGCCAGCAGCCAAGATTTGGCAGTATTCTATGGCTACACCTTC.

This chain joins TRBV9 and TRBJ2-5, with TRBD1 identical over 7 bases. CDR1 is SGDLS and CDR2 is YYNGEE in the germline V gene. J was trimmed by 5 bases and V by 3 bases; bases with no gene match: 7. The CDR3 extends over 14 amino acids. CDR3 in DNA: TGTGCCAGCAGCGGGTTGACAGGGACGGAGACCCAGTACTTC. Residues: CASSGLTGTETQYF.

The chain joins TRBV5-1 to TRBJ2-1; 9 nucleotides align to TRBD2. The CDR3 totals 15 residues. CDR1 and CDR2 (germline): SGHRS, YFSETQ. Losses at the gene ends were 4 bases for V and 5 bases for J; bases not matched to a gene: 7. This chain's CDR3 is CASSQRGVGNNEQFF. The DNA for the CDR3 is TGCGCCAGCAGCCAGCGGGGGGTTGGGAACAATGAGCAGTTCTTC.

This clone occurred once. The chain has TRBV7-2 and TRBJ2-2, with TRBD2 matching over 13 bases. CDR1 SGHTA and CDR2 FQGNSA come from the germline V gene. V gave up 5 bases and J gave up 11 bases; unmatched junction bases: 8. The CDR3 length is 15 residues. CDR3 coding DNA: TGTGCCAGCAGCCTGGGGACTAGCGGGGCTCGCGAGCTGTTTTTT. It yields the protein CASSLGTSGARELFF.

This clone appeared a few times. This chain joins TRBV28 and TRBJ1-6, with TRBD1 matching over 7 bases. CDR1 and CDR2 (germline): MDHEN, SYDVKM. Trimming took 10 bases from V and 7 from J; bases not matched to a gene: 10. This CDR3 region has 14 residues. CDR3 DNA sequence: TGTGCCACCGGACAGGAACCCTTAAATTCACCCCTCCACTTT. It encodes CATGQEPLNSPLHF.

The DNA of the CDR3 is TGTGCCAGCAGCCCGCTAGGACTCGCCGATACGCAGTATTTT. It encodes CASSPLGLADTQYF. The genes are TRBV7-2 and TRBJ2-3; possibly TRBD2 for D (5 bases). Trimming left V 5 bases short and J 6 bases short, with 15 bases between. Germline loops: CDR1 SGHTA, CDR2 FQGNSA. This CDR3 comprises 14 residues.

The chain combines TRBV11-2 with TRBJ2-7, with TRBD1 matching 9 bases. CDR3 length: 11 amino acids. With V trimmed by 3 bases and J by 12 bases, 3 bases remained unmatched. CDR1 SGHAT and CDR2 FQNNGV come from the germline V gene. The CDR3 loop is CASSFTGQGYF. The CDR3 bases are TGTGCCAGCAGCTTTACGGGACAGGGGTACTTC.